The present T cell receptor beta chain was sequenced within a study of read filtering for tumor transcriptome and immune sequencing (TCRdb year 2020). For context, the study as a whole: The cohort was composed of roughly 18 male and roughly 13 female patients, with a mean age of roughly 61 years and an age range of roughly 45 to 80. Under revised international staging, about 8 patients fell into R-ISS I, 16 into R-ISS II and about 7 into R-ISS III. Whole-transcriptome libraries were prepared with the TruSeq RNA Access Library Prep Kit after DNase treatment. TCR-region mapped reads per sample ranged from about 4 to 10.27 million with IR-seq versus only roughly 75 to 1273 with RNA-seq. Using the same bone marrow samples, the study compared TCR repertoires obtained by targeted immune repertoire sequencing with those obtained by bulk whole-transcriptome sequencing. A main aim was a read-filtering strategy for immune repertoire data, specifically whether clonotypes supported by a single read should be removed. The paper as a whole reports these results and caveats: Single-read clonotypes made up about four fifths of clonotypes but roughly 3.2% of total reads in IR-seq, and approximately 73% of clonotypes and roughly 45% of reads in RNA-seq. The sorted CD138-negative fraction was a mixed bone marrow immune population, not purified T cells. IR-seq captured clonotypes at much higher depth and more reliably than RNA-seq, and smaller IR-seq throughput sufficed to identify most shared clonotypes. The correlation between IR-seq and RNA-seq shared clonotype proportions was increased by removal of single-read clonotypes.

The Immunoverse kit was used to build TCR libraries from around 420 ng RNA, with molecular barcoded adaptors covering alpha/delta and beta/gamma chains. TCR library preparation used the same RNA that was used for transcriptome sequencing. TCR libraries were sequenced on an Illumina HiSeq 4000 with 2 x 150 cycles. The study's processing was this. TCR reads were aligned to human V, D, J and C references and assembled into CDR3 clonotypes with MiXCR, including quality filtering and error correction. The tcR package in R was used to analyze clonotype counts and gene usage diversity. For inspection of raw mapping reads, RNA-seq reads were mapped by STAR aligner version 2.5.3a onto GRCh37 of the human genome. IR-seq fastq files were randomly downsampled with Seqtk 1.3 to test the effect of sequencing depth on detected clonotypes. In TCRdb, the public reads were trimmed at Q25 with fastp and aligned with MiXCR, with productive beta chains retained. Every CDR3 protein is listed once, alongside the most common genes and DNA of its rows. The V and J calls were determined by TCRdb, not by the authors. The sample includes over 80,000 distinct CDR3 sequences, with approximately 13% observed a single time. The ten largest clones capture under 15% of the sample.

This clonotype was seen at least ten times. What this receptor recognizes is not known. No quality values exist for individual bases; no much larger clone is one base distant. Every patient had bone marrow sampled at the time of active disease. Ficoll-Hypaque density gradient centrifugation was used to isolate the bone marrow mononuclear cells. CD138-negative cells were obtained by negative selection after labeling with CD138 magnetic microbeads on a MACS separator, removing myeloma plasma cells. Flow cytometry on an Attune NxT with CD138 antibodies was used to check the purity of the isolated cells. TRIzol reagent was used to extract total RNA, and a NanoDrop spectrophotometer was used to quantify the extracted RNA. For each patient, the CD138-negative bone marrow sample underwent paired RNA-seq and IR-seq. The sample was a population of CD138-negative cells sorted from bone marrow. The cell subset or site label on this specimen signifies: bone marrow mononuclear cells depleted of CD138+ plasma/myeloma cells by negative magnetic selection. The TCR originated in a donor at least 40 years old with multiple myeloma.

The CDR3 in this case is CASSIGRGNEQFF. DNA sequence: TGTGCCAGTAGTATAGGTCGGGGGAATGAGCAGTTCTTC. Recombination joined TRBV19 with TRBJ2-1; a weak D assignment points to TRBD2 (6 bases agree). The germline V gene (reference sequence) sets CDR1 to LNHDA and CDR2 to SQIVND. V is reduced by 1 base and J by 7 bases, leaving a spacing of 8 bases between them. The CDR3, cysteine through phenylalanine, is 13 amino acids long. The DNA shown is the 39-base CDR3, in frame from base 1.